Detailed here is one T cell receptor (beta chain). The record originates from a study of CD8 T cells in Susac syndrome. RNA was extracted with the RNeasy kit, and a quantity of roughly 0.5 to 1 ug was reverse transcribed using random hexamers. TCRdb re-called the immunoSEQ multiplex PCR reads through MiXCR, storing one row per CDR3 protein. The sample has 120,000 or so distinct CDR3 sequences; around 94% are singletons. V gave up 4 bases and J gave up 0 bases; unmatched junction bases: 6. Germline values: CDR1 LGHNA, CDR2 YNFKEQ. The CDR3 runs 16 residues. The sequence was obtained from a human donor with Susac syndrome. What was sequenced was CD8+ T cells from PBMCs. The chain employs TRBV4-2 and TRBJ2-3, with TRBD1 identical over 8 bases. CDR3 sequence (DNA): TGTGCCAGCAGCCCCCTGACAGGGGTGAGCACAGATACGCAGTATTTT. It specifies CASSPLTGVSTDTQYF.